One and the same sample provided the 6 T cell receptor beta chains below, sequenced in a study of blood T cell repertoires in COVID-19. Clones were read by immunoSEQ multiplex PCR, and TCRdb kept only the in-frame ones, dropping some. The sample lists 250,000 to 400,000 clones; 89% were seen once. Sequencing input: PBMCs or T cells enriched from blood (not recorded which). The origin of the receptors is a man aged 55-75 years who had recovered from COVID-19.

This sequence joins TRBV5-1 and TRBJ2-5, with TRBD2 identical over 7 bases. The V and J ends lost 0 bases and 5 bases, in that order; junction bases with no gene match: 13. Per the germline V gene, CDR1 is SGHRS and CDR2 is YFSETQ. This CDR3 comprises 17 residues. The CDR3 coding sequence is TGCGCCAGCAGCTTGGTGCGACTGAGCGGGACTGGGGAGACCCAGTACTTC. Its protein is CASSLVRLSGTGETQYF.

This clone was observed a handful of times. The chain uses TRBV28 and TRBJ1-3, with D unclear. The length of the CDR3 is 16 residues. V gave up 5 bases and J gave up 0 bases, with 14 bases separating them. In germline, CDR1 is MDHEN, CDR2 SYDVKM. CDR3 DNA sequence: TGTGCCAGCAGTCCGACTTTACGCCGCTCTGGAAACACCATATATTTT. It is translated as CASSPTLRRSGNTIYF.

The chain has TRBV7-9 and TRBJ2-7; the match to TRBD2 covers 10 bases. With 1 base clipped from V and 2 bases from J, the junction kept 8 bases outside the gene matches. The CDR3 has 17 residues. The germline CDR1 and CDR2 sequences are SEHNR and FQNEAQ (reference sequence). The CDR3 region is CASSLVGRTSGTYEQYF. As DNA, the CDR3 is TGTGCCAGCAGCTTAGTCGGTCGGACTAGCGGTACCTACGAGCAGTACTTC.

This clone appeared a single time. The chain uses TRBV3-1 (or the pseudogene TRBV3-2) and TRBJ2-4; TRBD2 matches 8 bases. The V segment lost 0 bases and the J segment 3 bases; nucleotides outside the gene matches: 4. The CDR3 is 16 residues long. Germline lookup yields CDR1 LGHDT and CDR2 YNNKEL (reference sequence). This CDR3 reads CASSQEGAGGKNIQYF. The CDR3 nucleotides read TGTGCCAGCAGCCAAGAGGGGGCGGGAGGCAAAAACATTCAGTACTTC.

The V and J genes are TRBV5-1 and TRBJ2-1; D call uncertain. Between the trimmed V and J ends, which lost 5 bases and 2 bases, there was a span of 8 bases. Per the germline V gene, CDR1 is SGHRS and CDR2 is YFSETQ. The CDR3 covers 13 residues. Here the CDR3 reads CASRSVAYNEQFF. In DNA, the CDR3 is TGCGCCAGCAGGAGCGTAGCCTACAATGAGCAGTTCTTC. The variable domain in full, completed from reference TRBV5-1 and TRBJ2-1, reads KAGVTQTPRYLIKTRGQQVTLSCSPISGHRSVSWYQQTPGQGLQFLFEYFSETQRNKGNFPGRFSGRQFSNSRSEMNVSTLELGDSALYLCASRSVAYNEQFFGPGTRLTVL.

About this clone itself: Different DNA sequences within this sample yield the same CDR3. The chain is built from TRBV5-1 and TRBJ2-2, with 7 bases that match TRBD2. The V gene's germline CDR1 is SGHRS and CDR2 YFSETQ. Trimming removed 0 bases from V and 5 bases from J; junction bases left unmatched: 1. The CDR3 is 14 amino acids. The CDR3 DNA follows: TGCGCCAGCAGCTTGGGTAGCGGGACCGGGGAGCTGTTTTTT. This encodes CASSLGSGTGELFF.